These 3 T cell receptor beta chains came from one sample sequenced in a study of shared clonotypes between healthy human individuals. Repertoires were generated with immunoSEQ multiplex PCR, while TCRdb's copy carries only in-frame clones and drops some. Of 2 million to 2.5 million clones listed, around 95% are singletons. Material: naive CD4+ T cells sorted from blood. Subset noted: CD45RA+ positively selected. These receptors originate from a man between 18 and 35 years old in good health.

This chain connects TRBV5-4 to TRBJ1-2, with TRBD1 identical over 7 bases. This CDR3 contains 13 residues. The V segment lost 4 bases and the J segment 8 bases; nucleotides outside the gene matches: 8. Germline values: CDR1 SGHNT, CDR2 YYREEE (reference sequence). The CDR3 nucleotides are TGTGCCAGCAGCGGCAAACAGGGGCACGGCTACACCTTC. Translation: CASSGKQGHGYTF.

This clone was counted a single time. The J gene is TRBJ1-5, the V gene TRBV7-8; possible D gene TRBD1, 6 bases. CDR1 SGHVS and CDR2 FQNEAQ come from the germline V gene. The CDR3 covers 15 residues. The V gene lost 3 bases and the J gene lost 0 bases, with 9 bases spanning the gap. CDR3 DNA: TGTGCCAGCAGCTTCCAGGGGCCTAGCAATCAGCCCCAGCATTTT. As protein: CASSFQGPSNQPQHF.

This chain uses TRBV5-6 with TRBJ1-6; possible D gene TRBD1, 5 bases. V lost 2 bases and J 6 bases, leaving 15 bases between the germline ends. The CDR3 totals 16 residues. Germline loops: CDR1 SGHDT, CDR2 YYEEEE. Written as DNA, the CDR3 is TGTGCCAGCAGCTTAAGGGGAGGGCTCATTAATTCACCCCTCCACTTT. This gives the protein CASSLRGGLINSPLHF.